This T cell receptor (beta chain) was obtained from a study of shared clonotypes between healthy human individuals. Study findings and constraints: In the sorted subsets, rarefaction showed sequencing was incomplete despite large depth.

The V gene's germline CDR1 is SGHVS and CDR2 FNYEAQ. The CDR3 covers 17 residues. V lost 5 bases and J lost 3; bases outside the gene matches: 7. Notes on this clone: The antigen is not known.

The deep-level immunoSEQ assay was used. Sequenced by immunoSEQ multiplex PCR; TCRdb stores in-frame clones only, minus some. The sample records some 1 million clones, more than 65% being singletons. Sequencing was carried out using memory CD4+ T cells sorted from blood. Subset in this sample: CD45RA-negative fraction. The V gene is TRBV7-6, the J gene TRBJ2-1; TRBD2 matches at 13 bases. The receptor's source is a young man in good health. The CDR3 sequence is CASSERTSGSVYNEQFF. Here the CDR3 DNA reads TGTGCCAGCAGCGAGAGGACTAGCGGGAGTGTCTACAATGAGCAGTTCTTC.